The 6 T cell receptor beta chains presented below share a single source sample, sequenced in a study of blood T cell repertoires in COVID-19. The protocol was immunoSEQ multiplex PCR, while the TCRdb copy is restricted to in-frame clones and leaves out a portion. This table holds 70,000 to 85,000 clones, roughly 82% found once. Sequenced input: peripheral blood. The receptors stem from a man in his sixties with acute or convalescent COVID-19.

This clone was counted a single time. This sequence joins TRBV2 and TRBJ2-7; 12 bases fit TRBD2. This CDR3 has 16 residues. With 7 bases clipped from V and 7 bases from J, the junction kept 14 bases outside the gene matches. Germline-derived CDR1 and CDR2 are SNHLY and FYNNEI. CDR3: CASKETLAGGPNEQYF. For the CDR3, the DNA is TGTGCCAGCAAGGAGACTCTAGCGGGAGGGCCGAATGAGCAGTACTTC.

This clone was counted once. The CDR3 region is CASSLRDGGNEKLFF. CDR3 nucleotides: TGTGCCAGCAGCCTGCGGGACGGCGGTAATGAAAAACTGTTTTTT. This chain links TRBV11-2 with TRBJ1-4, with D possibly matching TRBD1 (5 bases). From germline, CDR1 is SGHAT and CDR2 FQNNGV. The V and J ends lost 5 bases and 4 bases respectively, with 14 bases between them. The CDR3 runs 15 residues.

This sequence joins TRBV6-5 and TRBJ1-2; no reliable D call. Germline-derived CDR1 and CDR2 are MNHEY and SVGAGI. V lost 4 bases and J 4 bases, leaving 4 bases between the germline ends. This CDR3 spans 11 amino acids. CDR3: CASSSLYGYTF. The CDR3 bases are TGTGCCAGCAGTTCCCTCTATGGCTACACCTTC.

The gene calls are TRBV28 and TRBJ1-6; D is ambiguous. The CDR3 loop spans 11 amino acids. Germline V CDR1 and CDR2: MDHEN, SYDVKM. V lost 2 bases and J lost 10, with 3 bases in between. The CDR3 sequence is CASSLRSPLHF. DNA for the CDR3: TGTGCCAGCAGTTTACGGTCACCCCTCCACTTT.

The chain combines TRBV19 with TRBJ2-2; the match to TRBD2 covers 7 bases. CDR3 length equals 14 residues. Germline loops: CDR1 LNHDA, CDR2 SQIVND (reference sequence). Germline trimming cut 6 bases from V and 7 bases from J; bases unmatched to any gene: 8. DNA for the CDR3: TGTGCCAGTAGATTTGGCGGGAGCTTCGGGGAGCTGTTTTTT. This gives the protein CASRFGGSFGELFF.

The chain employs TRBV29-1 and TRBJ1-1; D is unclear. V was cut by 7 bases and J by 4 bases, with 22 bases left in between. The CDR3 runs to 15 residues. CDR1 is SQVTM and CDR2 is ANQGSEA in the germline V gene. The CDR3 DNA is TGCAGCGCCCGCCAGACATTCGAGTCGGTCACTGAAGCTTTCTTT. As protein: CSARQTFESVTEAFF.